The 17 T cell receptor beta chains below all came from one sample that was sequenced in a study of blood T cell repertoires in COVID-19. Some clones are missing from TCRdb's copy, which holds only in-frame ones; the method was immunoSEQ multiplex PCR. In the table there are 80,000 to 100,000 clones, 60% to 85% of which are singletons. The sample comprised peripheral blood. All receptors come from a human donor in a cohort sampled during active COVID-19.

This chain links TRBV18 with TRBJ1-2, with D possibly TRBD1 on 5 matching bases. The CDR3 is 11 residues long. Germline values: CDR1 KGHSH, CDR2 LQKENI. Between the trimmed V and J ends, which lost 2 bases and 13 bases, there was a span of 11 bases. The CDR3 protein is CASSPGRERTF. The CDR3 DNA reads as TGTGCCAGCTCACCAGGCAGGGAACGCACCTTC.

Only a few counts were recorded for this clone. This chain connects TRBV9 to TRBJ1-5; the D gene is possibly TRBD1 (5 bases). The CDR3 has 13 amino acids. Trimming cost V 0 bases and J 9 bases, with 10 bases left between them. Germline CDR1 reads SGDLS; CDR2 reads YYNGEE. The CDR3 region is CASSVEGAGPQHF. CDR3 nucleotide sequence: TGTGCCAGCAGCGTAGAAGGGGCAGGGCCCCAGCATTTT.

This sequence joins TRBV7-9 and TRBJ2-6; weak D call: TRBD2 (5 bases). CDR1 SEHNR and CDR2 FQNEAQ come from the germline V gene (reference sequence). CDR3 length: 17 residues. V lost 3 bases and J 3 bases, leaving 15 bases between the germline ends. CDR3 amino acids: CASSLRETFGGANVLTF. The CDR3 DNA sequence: TGTGCCAGCAGCTTGAGGGAAACGTTTGGTGGGGCCAACGTCCTGACTTTC.

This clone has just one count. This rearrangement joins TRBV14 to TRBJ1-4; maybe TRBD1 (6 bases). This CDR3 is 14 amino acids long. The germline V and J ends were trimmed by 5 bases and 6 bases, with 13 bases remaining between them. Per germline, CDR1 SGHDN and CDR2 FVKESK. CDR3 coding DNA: TGTGCCAGCAGCTCGCGACAGGAGGATGAAAAACTGTTTTTT. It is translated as CASSSRQEDEKLFF.

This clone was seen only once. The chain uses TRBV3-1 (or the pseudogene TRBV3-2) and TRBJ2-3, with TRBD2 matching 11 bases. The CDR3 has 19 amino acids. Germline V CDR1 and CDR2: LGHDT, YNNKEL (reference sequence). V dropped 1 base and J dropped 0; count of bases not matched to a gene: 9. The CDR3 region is CASSQAYIGTSGSTDTQYF. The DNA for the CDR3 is TGTGCCAGCAGCCAAGCATATATAGGGACTAGCGGTAGCACAGATACGCAGTATTTT.

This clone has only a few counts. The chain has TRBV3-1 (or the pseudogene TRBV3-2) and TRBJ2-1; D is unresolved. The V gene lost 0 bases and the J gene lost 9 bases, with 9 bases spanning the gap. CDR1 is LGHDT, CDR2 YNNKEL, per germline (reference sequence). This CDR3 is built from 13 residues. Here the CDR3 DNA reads TGTGCCAGCAGCCAAGAGCCCCCTAGTGAGCAGTTCTTC. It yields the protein CASSQEPPSEQFF.

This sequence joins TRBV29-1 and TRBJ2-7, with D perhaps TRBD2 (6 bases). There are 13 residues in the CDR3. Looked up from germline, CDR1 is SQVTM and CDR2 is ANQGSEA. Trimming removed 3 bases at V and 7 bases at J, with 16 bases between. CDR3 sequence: CSVEGGTAGEQYF. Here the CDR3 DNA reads TGCAGCGTTGAGGGCGGGACGGCGGGGGAGCAGTACTTC.

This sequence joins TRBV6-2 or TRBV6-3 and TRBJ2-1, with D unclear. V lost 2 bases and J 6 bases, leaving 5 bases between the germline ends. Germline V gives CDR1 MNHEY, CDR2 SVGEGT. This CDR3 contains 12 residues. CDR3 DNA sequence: TGTGCCAGCAGTTACCCCGTCAATGAGCAGTTCTTC. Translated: CASSYPVNEQFF.

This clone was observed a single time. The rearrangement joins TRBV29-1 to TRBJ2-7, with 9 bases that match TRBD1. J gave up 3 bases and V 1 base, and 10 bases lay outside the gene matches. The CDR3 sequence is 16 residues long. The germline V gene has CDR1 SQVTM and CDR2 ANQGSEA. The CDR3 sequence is CSVEVGDEDRGYEQYV. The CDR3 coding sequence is TGCAGCGTTGAAGTGGGGGATGAGGACAGGGGCTACGAGCAGTACGTC.

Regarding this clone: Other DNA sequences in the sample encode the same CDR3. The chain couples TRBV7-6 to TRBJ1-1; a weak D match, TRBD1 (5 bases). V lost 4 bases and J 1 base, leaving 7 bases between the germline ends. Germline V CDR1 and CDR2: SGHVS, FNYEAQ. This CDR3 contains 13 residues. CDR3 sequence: CASSSQENTEAFF. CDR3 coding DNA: TGTGCCAGCAGCTCACAGGAGAACACTGAAGCTTTCTTT.

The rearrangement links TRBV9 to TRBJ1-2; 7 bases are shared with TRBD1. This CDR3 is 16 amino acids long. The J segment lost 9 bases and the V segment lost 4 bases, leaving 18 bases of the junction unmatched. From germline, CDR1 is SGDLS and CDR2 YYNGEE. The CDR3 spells CASSPRTGAPVASYTF. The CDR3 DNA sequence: TGTGCCAGCAGCCCACGGACAGGAGCCCCCGTTGCGAGCTACACCTTC.

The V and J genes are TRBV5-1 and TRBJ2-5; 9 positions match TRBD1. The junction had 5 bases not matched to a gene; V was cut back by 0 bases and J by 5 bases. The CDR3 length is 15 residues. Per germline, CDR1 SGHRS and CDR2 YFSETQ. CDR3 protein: CASSLAGTGYETQYF. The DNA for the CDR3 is TGCGCCAGCAGCTTGGCCGGGACAGGGTATGAGACCCAGTACTTC.

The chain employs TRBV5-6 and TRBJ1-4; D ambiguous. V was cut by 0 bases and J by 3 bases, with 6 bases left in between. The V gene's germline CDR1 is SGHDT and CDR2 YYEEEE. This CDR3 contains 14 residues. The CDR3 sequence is CASSLGWPNEKLFF. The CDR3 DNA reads TGTGCCAGCAGCTTGGGGTGGCCTAATGAAAAACTGTTTTTT.

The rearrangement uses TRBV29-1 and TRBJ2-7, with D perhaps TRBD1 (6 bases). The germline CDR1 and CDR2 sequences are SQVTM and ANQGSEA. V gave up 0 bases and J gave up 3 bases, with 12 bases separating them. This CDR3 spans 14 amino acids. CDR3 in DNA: TGCAGCGTTGAAGACCAGGGGCCTGTCTACGAGCAGTACTTC. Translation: CSVEDQGPVYEQYF.

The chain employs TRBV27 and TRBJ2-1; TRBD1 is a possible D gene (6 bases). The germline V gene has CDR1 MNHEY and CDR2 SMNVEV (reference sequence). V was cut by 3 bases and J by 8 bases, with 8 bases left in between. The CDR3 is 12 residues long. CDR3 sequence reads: CASSFQGHEQFF. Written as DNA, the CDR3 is TGTGCCAGCAGTTTTCAGGGGCATGAGCAGTTCTTC.

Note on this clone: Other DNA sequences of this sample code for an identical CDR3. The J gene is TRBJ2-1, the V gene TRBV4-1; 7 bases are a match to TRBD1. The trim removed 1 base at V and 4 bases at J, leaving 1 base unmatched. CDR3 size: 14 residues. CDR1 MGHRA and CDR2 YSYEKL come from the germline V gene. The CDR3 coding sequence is TGCGCCAGCAGCCAAGGACAGGGATACAATGAGCAGTTCTTC. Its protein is CASSQGQGYNEQFF.

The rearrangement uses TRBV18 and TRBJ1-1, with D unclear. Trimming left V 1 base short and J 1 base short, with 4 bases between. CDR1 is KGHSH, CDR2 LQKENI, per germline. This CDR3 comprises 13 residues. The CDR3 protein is CASSPRANTEAFF. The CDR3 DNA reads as TGTGCCAGCTCACCACGAGCGAACACTGAAGCTTTCTTT.